These 25 T cell receptor beta chains were all obtained from the same sample, sequenced in a study of T cell responses to AZD1222 COVID-19 vaccine. Profiled with immunoSEQ multiplex PCR; TCRdb holds only in-frame clones, not every one. The data show 100,000 to 150,000 clones, approximately 89% seen once. The sample here was peripheral blood, taken 28 days after the second AZD1222 dose. The origin of the receptors is an adult who received the AZD1222 COVID-19 vaccine.

The V gene is TRBV5-4, the J gene TRBJ2-3; TRBD2 matches 8 bases. Germline assignment: CDR1 SGHNT and CDR2 YYREEE (reference sequence). The CDR3 runs to 15 residues. Unmatched junction bases numbered 8, after V lost 4 bases and J lost 4 bases. CDR3 sequence: CASSPTGGASDTQYF. CDR3 DNA: TGTGCCAGCAGCCCCACGGGGGGGGCCTCAGATACGCAGTATTTT.

The rearrangement uses TRBV30 and TRBJ2-3; no firm D call. Trimming removed 4 bases at V and 4 bases at J, with 15 bases between. Germline V gene sequence: CDR1 GTSNPN, CDR2 SVGIG (reference sequence). CDR3 length equals 14 residues. CDR3 in DNA: TGTGCCTGGACTACTGGTTACCTTCCAGATACGCAGTATTTT. The encoded protein is CAWTTGYLPDTQYF.

This clone occurred a few times. The chain joins TRBV5-5 to TRBJ1-1; 9 nucleotides align to TRBD1. The V gene end was trimmed by 7 bases and the J gene end by 1 base; junction bases not matched to a gene: 11. This CDR3 spans 16 amino acids. Germline V gene data show CDR1 as SGHKS and CDR2 as YYEKEE (reference sequence). The CDR3 is CASGTGGFARNTEAFF. The CDR3 DNA is TGTGCCAGCGGAACAGGGGGCTTCGCGAGGAACACTGAAGCTTTCTTT.

The table lists this clone with a count of one. This chain joins TRBV30 and TRBJ1-3, with D perhaps TRBD1 (6 bases). The CDR3 length is 15 residues. Trimming removed 2 bases at V and 2 bases at J, with 13 bases between. The germline gives CDR1 GTSNPN, CDR2 SVGIG (reference sequence). The CDR3 coding sequence is TGTGCCTGGAGTAGGTGGGGGGCCGCTGGAAACACCATATATTTT. Its protein is CAWSRWGAAGNTIYF.

This clone was seen a few times. V usage is TRBV7-6 and J usage is TRBJ2-1; TRBD1 or TRBD2 may be the D gene (5 bases each). The CDR3 covers 13 residues. Germline V CDR1 and CDR2: SGHVS, FNYEAQ. V was pared by 1 base and J by 6 bases, with 7 bases between. Here the CDR3 reads CASSLGDLNEQFF. The CDR3, as DNA: TGTGCCAGCAGCTTAGGGGACCTCAATGAGCAGTTCTTC.

The rearrangement links TRBV15 to TRBJ1-1, with 8 bases that match TRBD1. From germline, CDR1 is LNHNV and CDR2 YYDKDF (reference sequence). This CDR3 region has 18 residues. The V segment lost 1 base and the J segment 6 bases; nucleotides outside the gene matches: 16. Here the CDR3 reads CATSRVRTGKGGTAEAFF. The CDR3, as DNA: TGTGCCACCAGCAGAGTCAGGACAGGGAAGGGGGGTACGGCTGAAGCTTTCTTT.

This clone appeared a few times. V gene TRBV6-2 or TRBV6-3 combines with J gene TRBJ2-7; TRBD1 is a possible D gene (6 bases). CDR1 and CDR2 (germline): MNHEY, SVGEGT. This CDR3 is built from 16 residues. Trimming shortened V by 6 bases and J by 2 bases, and 20 bases separated the two germline ends. This CDR3 reads CASRPRTRTDTYEQYF. The CDR3 bases are TGTGCCAGCAGACCTCGGACGCGGACAGATACCTACGAGCAGTACTTC.

The chain combines TRBV19 with TRBJ1-2; 10 positions agree with TRBD1. The CDR3 loop spans 16 amino acids. Trimming took 7 bases from V and 3 from J; bases not matched to a gene: 11. CDR1 LNHDA and CDR2 SQIVND come from the germline V gene (reference sequence). The CDR3 DNA reads as TGTGCCAGTAACACTCCGGGACAGGGGTCGGACTATGGCTACACCTTC. Translated: CASNTPGQGSDYGYTF.

The V call is TRBV10-3, the J call TRBJ2-5; the match to TRBD2 covers 11 bases. V was pared by 4 bases and J by 0 bases, with 4 bases of the junction left unmatched. Germline V gene data show CDR1 as ENHRY and CDR2 as SYGVKD. The length of the CDR3 is 16 residues. CDR3 coding DNA: TGTGCCATCAGTGGATTACTAGCGGGGGACCAAGAGACCCAGTACTTC. Its translation is CAISGLLAGDQETQYF.

This chain joins TRBV20-1 and TRBJ2-5; D gene uncertain. Trimming pared 7 bases from V and 5 bases from J, leaving 11 bases between. Germline loops: CDR1 DFQATT, CDR2 SNEGSKA (reference sequence). The CDR3 runs 11 residues. The CDR3: CSVAARETQYF. The CDR3 DNA reads TGCAGTGTGGCCGCGAGGGAGACCCAGTACTTC.

The chain employs TRBV2 and TRBJ2-1; D gene uncertain. Trimming shortened V by 7 bases and J by 9 bases, and 10 bases separated the two germline ends. CDR1 and CDR2 from the germline V gene are SNHLY and FYNNEI. The CDR3 runs 11 residues. CDR3 residues: CASTIESEQFF. CDR3 nucleotide sequence: TGTGCCAGCACGATCGAGAGTGAGCAGTTCTTC.

The chain is built from TRBV7-9 and TRBJ1-1; 7 nucleotides match TRBD1. Trimming at V came to 5 bases and at J to 4 bases, leaving 7 bases not matched to a gene. Germline V lookup: CDR1 SEHNR, CDR2 FQNEAQ (reference sequence). There are 14 residues in the CDR3. CDR3 sequence (DNA): TGTGCCAGCAGCGTCACAGGGGTTTTCACTGAAGCTTTCTTT. It encodes CASSVTGVFTEAFF.

V usage is TRBV19 and J usage is TRBJ1-6; D possibly corresponds to TRBD1 (6 bases). Trimming left V 3 bases short and J 8 bases short, with 11 bases between. This CDR3 is built from 14 residues. Germline V gene sequence: CDR1 LNHDA, CDR2 SQIVND (reference sequence). CDR3 DNA: TGTGCCAGTAGTATCCGGAACAGGGATTCACCCCTCCACTTT. Its translation is CASSIRNRDSPLHF.

This chain connects TRBV14 to TRBJ2-7; the D is unclear. CDR1 and CDR2 (germline): SGHDN, FVKESK. V gave up 1 base and J gave up 1 base, with 14 bases separating them. The CDR3 has 16 amino acids. The CDR3 DNA reads TGTGCCAGCAGCCAAGCGAGTAGCAAAGTGTCCTACGAGCAGTACTTC. Protein sequence: CASSQASSKVSYEQYF.

The rearrangement joins TRBV3-1 (or the pseudogene TRBV3-2) to TRBJ1-3; possible D gene TRBD1, 6 bases. The CDR3 runs to 16 residues. Germline CDR1 and CDR2: LGHDT and YNNKEL (reference sequence). V lost 4 bases to trimming and J lost 4 bases, with 17 bases between them. In DNA form, the CDR3 reads TGTGCCAGCAGCCCCCTAGGTGGGGGGCAAGGAAACACCATATATTTT. Protein: CASSPLGGGQGNTIYF.

This CDR3 reads CASRSGNQPQHF. The CDR3 nucleotides are TGTGCCAGCAGGTCCGGGAATCAGCCCCAGCATTTT. The chain is built from TRBV28 and TRBJ1-5; no clear D. Per the germline V gene, CDR1 is MDHEN and CDR2 is SYDVKM. This CDR3 region has 12 residues. Trimming took off 6 bases at V and 4 bases at J, with 7 bases between the two ends.

The genes are TRBV9 and TRBJ1-2; possibly TRBD1 for D (6 bases). From germline, CDR1 is SGDLS and CDR2 YYNGEE. V was pared by 0 bases and J by 4 bases, with 13 bases between. CDR3 length: 15 residues. Here the CDR3 reads CASSVAAGDPYGYTF. CDR3 sequence (DNA): TGTGCCAGCAGCGTAGCGGCAGGGGACCCCTATGGCTACACCTTC.

This CDR3 reads CSAKNTEAFF. For the CDR3, the DNA is TGCAGCGCCAAGAACACTGAAGCTTTCTTT. The rearrangement joins TRBV20-1 to TRBJ1-1, with D unclear. The CDR3 contains 10 residues. From germline, CDR1 is DFQATT and CDR2 SNEGSKA (reference sequence).

This clone was picked up one time. The chain is built from TRBV19 and TRBJ1-2; the D is unclear. Per the germline V gene, CDR1 is LNHDA and CDR2 is SQIVND (reference sequence). Trimming removed 7 bases from V and 1 base from J, with 10 bases in between. The CDR3 has 13 residues. This CDR3 reads CASTVPSNYGYTF. The CDR3 coding sequence is TGTGCCAGTACCGTCCCGAGTAACTATGGCTACACCTTC.

The chain couples TRBV30 to TRBJ1-3, with TRBD1 identical over 12 bases. The V segment lost 4 bases and the J segment 3 bases; nucleotides outside the gene matches: 4. CDR1 GTSNPN and CDR2 SVGIG come from the germline V gene (reference sequence). This CDR3 has 15 residues. The CDR3 region is CAWKGTGGNGNTIYF. The CDR3 DNA follows: TGTGCCTGGAAAGGGACAGGGGGCAATGGAAACACCATATATTTT.

This clone was recorded a few times. The J gene is TRBJ1-4, the V gene TRBV30, with D perhaps matching TRBD1 (6 bases). The CDR3 totals 17 residues. Germline V CDR1 and CDR2: GTSNPN, SVGIG (reference sequence). Trimming shortened V by 4 bases and J by 0 bases, and 18 bases separated the two germline ends. This chain's CDR3 is CAWNNPRKGATNEKLFF. Written as DNA, the CDR3 is TGTGCCTGGAATAACCCGCGGAAGGGGGCAACTAATGAAAAACTGTTTTTT.

This chain connects TRBV5-5 to TRBJ1-5; 10 nucleotides align to TRBD1. Germline V lookup: CDR1 SGHKS, CDR2 YYEKEE (reference sequence). This CDR3 has 16 residues. Unmatched junction bases numbered 6, after V lost 4 bases and J lost 2 bases. The CDR3 region has the DNA TGTGCCAGCAGCGAACGACAGGGGGCCGGCAATCAGCCCCAGCATTTT. Amino acid sequence: CASSERQGAGNQPQHF.

The chain joins TRBV9 to TRBJ1-5; TRBD1 is a possible D gene (6 bases). Germline V gene data show CDR1 as SGDLS and CDR2 as YYNGEE. This CDR3 spans 15 amino acids. Trimming took off 7 bases at V and 2 bases at J, with 16 bases between the two ends. The CDR3 loop is CASSTSPGGNQPQHF. In DNA form, the CDR3 reads TGTGCCAGCTCCACGAGCCCAGGGGGCAATCAGCCCCAGCATTTT.

This rearrangement joins TRBV27 to TRBJ2-7; D is unresolved. The length of the CDR3 is 13 residues. V dropped 3 bases and J dropped 0 bases, with 6 bases sitting between them. Germline V gives CDR1 MNHEY, CDR2 SMNVEV (reference sequence). In DNA, the CDR3 is TGTGCCAGCAGTTTCTCGGGCTCCTACGAGCAGTACTTC. Its translation: CASSFSGSYEQYF.

The V call is TRBV19, the J call TRBJ1-2, with no clear D. The V end was cut by 0 bases, the J end by 6 bases, with 14 bases between. This CDR3 has 15 residues. The V gene's germline CDR1 is LNHDA and CDR2 SQIVND (reference sequence). The CDR3 spells CASSIEHSQLNGYTF. In DNA form, the CDR3 reads TGTGCCAGTAGTATAGAGCACAGCCAACTCAATGGCTACACCTTC.